This T cell receptor beta chain was retrieved from a study of T cell repertoires in cytomegalovirus infection. The wider study: TCR beta signatures that were public indicated CMV infection and matching HLA type.

MiXCR, applied by TCRdb to the reads, yields one record per CDR3 protein. The repertoire holds 250,000 to 300,000 distinct CDR3 sequences, about 13% seen once, with roughly 8.9% in the top ten. This clonotype was detected only a few times. Its cognate antigen is unknown. Germline-derived CDR1 and CDR2 are MDHEN and SYDVKM. Trimming cost V 3 bases and J 5 bases; bases outside gene matches: 10. This CDR3 has 16 amino acids. Study outcomes and limitations: The response measured ex vivo was dominated by TCR beta clonotypes (HLA-C-restricted and CMV-specific).

The sequence was collected from a human donor in good health (CMV status not recorded). Some clones in this sample may be carry-over from other donors' samples. The source material was PBMCs. The chain is built from TRBV28 and TRBJ2-3; 8 positions match TRBD2. CDR3 sequence (DNA): TGTGCCAGCAGTTTCCAAAGGCGGGAGGAAGGAGATACGCAGTATTTT. Its translation: CASSFQRREEGDTQYF.